Each of the 15 T cell receptor beta chains below was sequenced from the same sample in a study of T cells in Graves' hyperthyroidism and ophthalmopathy. Amplified TCR beta CDR3 regions derived from RNA transcripts. The HTBI set primed first-round TCR CDR3 RT-PCR. TCRdb reprocessed the multiplex PCR reads with MiXCR, giving one entry per CDR3 protein. The sample comprises more than 500,000 distinct CDR3 sequences, 35% to 55% of which are singletons, and around 17% rests with the top ten. Source material: peripheral blood or thyroid tissue (not recorded which). Receptors originate from an adult woman with Graves' disease, either hyperthyroidism or ophthalmopathy (not recorded which).

The rearrangement uses TRBV10-3 and TRBJ1-2; D remains unclear. With 9 bases removed from V and 3 bases from J, the gap between germline ends came to 29 bases. The CDR3 sequence is 18 residues long. The germline V gene encodes CDR1 ENHRY and CDR2 SYGVKD. This CDR3 reads CAIASSLGPLGWDYGYTF. The CDR3, as DNA: TGTGCCATTGCCAGCAGCTTAGGCCCTCTGGGCTGGGACTATGGCTACACCTTC.

This clonotype was seen repeatedly, ten times or more. The chain carries TRBV19 and TRBJ1-5; D is possibly TRBD1 (6 bases). The germline gives CDR1 LNHDA, CDR2 SQIVND (reference sequence). V lost 4 bases and J lost 2, with 9 bases in between. The CDR3 sequence is 14 residues long. This CDR3 reads CASSKAGGNQPQHF. The CDR3 DNA follows: TGTGCCAGTAGTAAGGCAGGGGGCAATCAGCCCCAGCATTTT.

Many counts were recorded for this clonotype. The chain recombines TRBV28 with TRBJ2-5; 7 bases map to TRBD1. Trimming at V came to 6 bases and at J to 1 base, leaving 8 bases not matched to a gene. This CDR3 region has 15 residues. Germline CDR1 is MDHEN and CDR2 is SYDVKM. The DNA of the CDR3 is TGTGCCAGCAGCCCAACCACAGGGGTCCAAGAGACCCAGTACTTC. Its translation is CASSPTTGVQETQYF.

The chain couples TRBV5-1 to TRBJ1-6; a possible D gene is TRBD1 (5 bases). Germline V gene lookup returns CDR1 SGHRS and CDR2 YFSETQ. The CDR3 length is 14 residues. Between the trimmed V and J ends, which lost 0 bases and 10 bases, there was a span of 11 bases. Here the CDR3 reads CASSLGGVSSPLHF. The DNA of the CDR3 is TGCGCCAGCAGCTTGGGGGGGGTAAGCTCACCCCTCCACTTT. Full variable domain (remainder filled in from reference TRBV5-1 and TRBJ1-6): KAGVTQTPRYLIKTRGQQVTLSCSPISGHRSVSWYQQTPGQGLQFLFEYFSETQRNKGNFPGRFSGRQFSNSRSEMNVSTLELGDSALYLCASSLGGVSSPLHFGNGTRLTVT.

The V call is TRBV2, the J call TRBJ2-5; 8 bases are shared with TRBD1. CDR1 is SNHLY and CDR2 is FYNNEI in the germline V gene. The CDR3 loop spans 14 amino acids. J gave up 5 bases and V 6 bases, and 8 bases lay outside the gene matches. CDR3 nucleotides: TGTGCCAGCAGCGGACAGGGCGGGTCGGAGACCCAGTACTTC. Encoded protein: CASSGQGGSETQYF.

Here the CDR3 reads CASSFDINYEQYF. The CDR3 nucleotides are TGCGCCAGCAGCTTTGACATCAACTACGAGCAGTACTTC. The chain employs TRBV5-1 and TRBJ2-7; D is unclear. This CDR3 comprises 13 residues. V lost 2 bases, J lost 3 bases, and 9 bases lay in between. CDR1 and CDR2 (germline): SGHRS, YFSETQ.

V gene TRBV11-2 combines with J gene TRBJ1-2, with D tentatively TRBD1 (5 bases). Germline values: CDR1 SGHAT, CDR2 FQNNGV. Trimming stripped 0 bases from V and 4 bases from J, with 12 bases between. This CDR3 contains 15 residues. The CDR3 protein is CASSLDSGRPYGYTF. As DNA, the CDR3 is TGTGCCAGCAGCTTAGATTCAGGGCGTCCCTATGGCTACACCTTC.

The chain carries TRBV20-1 and TRBJ2-6; maybe TRBD1 (5 bases). Germline CDR1 DFQATT, CDR2 SNEGSKA (reference sequence). CDR3 length: 14 amino acids. V shed 6 bases and J shed 4 bases, with 13 bases lying between them. CDR3 residues: CSARQSVGANVLTF. The CDR3 nucleotides are TGCAGTGCAAGACAGAGCGTAGGGGCCAACGTCCTGACTTTC.

This clonotype was seen ten or more times. The chain carries TRBV5-1 and TRBJ1-1; the D is unclear. The CDR3 is made up of 14 amino acids. Germline V gene sequence: CDR1 SGHRS, CDR2 YFSETQ. V lost 2 bases and J lost 1, with 9 bases in between. CDR3 region: CASSFNRPNTEAFF. CDR3 coding DNA: TGCGCCAGCAGCTTTAACCGCCCGAACACTGAAGCTTTCTTT.

J is TRBJ2-5 and V is TRBV29-1; tentatively, D is TRBD2 (6 bases). Deletions cut 5 bases from V and 0 bases from J, with 13 bases between. Per the germline V gene, CDR1 is SQVTM and CDR2 is ANQGSEA. The CDR3 extends over 14 amino acids. CDR3 coding DNA: TGCAGCGTTCCGACCGGGACTCACCAAGAGACCCAGTACTTC. Translating it yields CSVPTGTHQETQYF.

With respect to this clonotype: The conserved final phenylalanine or tryptophan is absent from the CDR3, which likely points to a read error. The DNA is omitted, as the CDR3 cannot be located on it reliably, and the CDR3 follows TCRdb's listing. The CDR3 region is CASRDRANTGELLD. J is TRBJ2-2 and V is TRBV10-2. Inclusive of both ends, the CDR3 amounts to 14 amino acids. Looked up from germline, CDR1 is WSHSY and CDR2 is SAAADI.

The chain employs TRBV7-9 and TRBJ2-2; D unclear. Germline CDR1 reads SEHNR; CDR2 reads FQNEAQ (reference sequence). V was shortened by 5 bases and J by 7 bases, with 17 bases between the two germline ends. The CDR3 is 15 amino acids. CDR3 amino acids: CASSPQWASGGELFF. For the CDR3, the DNA is TGTGCCAGCAGCCCACAGTGGGCTTCGGGCGGGGAGCTGTTTTTT.

About this clonotype itself: This may arise from a read error, as a much more abundant clone is one base away. The chain is built from TRBV27 and TRBJ1-6, with D maybe TRBD1 (5 bases). CDR3 length: 13 amino acids. Per germline, CDR1 MNHEY and CDR2 SMNVEV (reference sequence). The V end lost 4 bases, the J end lost 12 bases, and 13 bases lay between the germline ends. CDR3 in amino acids: CASSWLGELPLHF. Here the CDR3 DNA reads TGTGCCAGCAGTTGGTTGGGGGAATTACCCCTCCACTTT.

J is TRBJ2-1 and V is TRBV10-3, with D tentatively TRBD2 (5 bases). The CDR3 loop spans 18 amino acids. Germline CDR1 is ENHRY and CDR2 is SYGVKD. The V end lost 0 bases, the J end lost 0 bases, and 15 bases lay between the germline ends. The CDR3 nucleotides read TGTGCCATCAGTGAGTCGAGTGGAGGCCTTAGCTCCTACAATGAGCAGTTCTTC. This encodes CAISESSGGLSSYNEQFF.

DNA for the CDR3: TGTGCCAGCAGTGAAGGGGAGACTCTAGCGGGAGATAGCGGGGAGCTGTTTTTT. It specifies CASSEGETLAGDSGELFF. This rearrangement joins TRBV2 to TRBJ2-2, with 10 nucleotides matching TRBD2. Germline V gene sequence: CDR1 SNHLY, CDR2 FYNNEI. The CDR3 is made up of 18 amino acids. Trimming cost V 1 base and J 7 bases; bases outside gene matches: 12.